Sequencing of this T cell receptor (beta chain) was carried out in a study of blood T cell repertoires in COVID-19. About the research overall: From T cells, B-cell-depleted T cells, or PBMCs came the material, which was cDNA or gDNA.

Original processing methods: For nucleated cells, counts were estimated from reference gene primer amplification. Profiled with immunoSEQ multiplex PCR; TCRdb holds only in-frame clones, not every one. The D gene and trimming were derived from the DNA, and the V and J assignments and clone size from that table. This sample carries roughly 410,000 clones, 70% to 90% of them seen once, and the ten largest clones take approximately 1.5%. CDR1 and CDR2 (germline): SGHDN, FVKESK. CDR3 length equals 12 residues. V was shortened by 8 bases and J by 1 base, with 8 bases between the two germline ends. Seattle-derived patients entered the study during active infection and were followed longitudinally.

The sequence was obtained from a woman aged 40 to 49 with COVID-19, enrolled during active disease. V usage is TRBV14 and J usage is TRBJ2-5, with unresolved D. The specimen sequenced was peripheral blood. CDR3 sequence (DNA): TGTGCCAGCTCGAGGTTCCAAGAGACCCAGTACTTC. It encodes CASSRFQETQYF.